Shown below are 21 T cell receptor beta chains from a single sample sequenced in a study of T-cell memory formation after mild COVID-19. MiXCR, applied by TCRdb to the 5' RACE reads, yields one record per CDR3 protein. The top ten clones hold 3% to 4% of a sample with around 210,000 distinct CDR3 sequences, more than 8% of them seen once. Sequencing input: PBMCs or a T cell subset sorted from them (not recorded which). The receptors come from a man aged 18-30 years who had mild COVID-19 (a few samples of this study predate the infection). Cell type and time point are not known.

This chain links TRBV5-1 with TRBJ2-5; TRBD2 aligns across 8 bases. The CDR3 is 15 residues long. Unmatched junction bases numbered 9, after V lost 3 bases and J lost 5 bases. Germline V gene sequence: CDR1 SGHRS, CDR2 YFSETQ. DNA for the CDR3: TGCGCCAGCAGCTCCGGGGCCGGCGGGGGGGAGACCCAGTACTTC. This encodes CASSSGAGGGETQYF.

This rearrangement joins TRBV7-3 to TRBJ2-1, with TRBD1 matching 9 bases. This CDR3 has 12 amino acids. V gave up 4 bases and J gave up 11 bases; unmatched junction bases: 3. Looked up from germline, CDR1 is SGHTA and CDR2 is FQGTGA. The CDR3 nucleotides read TGTGCCAGCAGCTCAGGGACAGGGCAGCAGTTCTTC. Its protein is CASSSGTGQQFF.

The chain recombines TRBV2 with TRBJ1-2; TRBD1 matches 11 bases. The CDR3 runs to 14 residues. Germline lookup yields CDR1 SNHLY and CDR2 FYNNEI. With 7 bases clipped from V and 8 bases from J, the junction kept 9 bases outside the gene matches. CDR3 in amino acids: CASTRTGGWWGYTF. CDR3 DNA sequence: TGTGCCAGCACAAGGACAGGGGGCTGGTGGGGCTACACCTTC.

This clonotype has a handful of counts. V gene TRBV12-3 or TRBV12-4 combines with J gene TRBJ1-5; a possible D gene is TRBD1 (5 bases). The V end was cut by 3 bases, the J end by 6 bases, with 15 bases between. The CDR3 length is 15 residues. The CDR3 bases are TGTGCCAGCAGTTTGTTTGCGGGGGTTGGTCAGCCCCAGCATTTT. Protein: CASSLFAGVGQPQHF.

This clonotype appeared many times. The CDR3 nucleotides are TGTGCCAGCAGTCCCTGGTCGGGACAGGGTGCCTACGAGCAGTACTTC. Translated: CASSPWSGQGAYEQYF. V and J are TRBV12-3 or TRBV12-4 and TRBJ2-7; 9 nucleotides align to TRBD1. This CDR3 region has 16 residues. The V segment lost 5 bases and the J segment 2 bases; nucleotides outside the gene matches: 10.

This clonotype has ten or more counts. V usage is TRBV5-6 and J usage is TRBJ2-7; D call uncertain. There are 13 residues in the CDR3. Germline values: CDR1 SGHDT, CDR2 YYEEEE. With 0 bases removed from V and 1 base from J, the gap between germline ends came to 5 bases. The CDR3 bases are TGTGCCAGCAGCTTGGATAGGTCCTACGAGCAGTACGTC. Its translation is CASSLDRSYEQYV.

The V gene is TRBV23-1, the J gene TRBJ1-1, with D uncertain. TRBV23-1 is classed as an ORF, of uncertain function. V was shortened by 6 bases and J by 5 bases, with 13 bases between the two germline ends. The CDR3 consists of 13 residues. CDR3 coding DNA: TGCGCCAGCAGCATTTTGTATCGGACTGAAGCTTTCTTT. Encoded protein: CASSILYRTEAFF.

In its sample, this clonotype was seen a few times. The V and J genes are TRBV7-9 and TRBJ1-2; D is unresolved. The CDR3 loop spans 13 amino acids. The germline CDR1 and CDR2 sequences are SEHNR and FQNEAQ (reference sequence). V lost 1 base and J 3 bases, leaving 6 bases between the germline ends. The CDR3 here is CASSLGKDYGYTF. The DNA for the CDR3 is TGTGCCAGCAGCTTAGGAAAGGACTATGGCTACACCTTC.

The chain combines TRBV12-3 or TRBV12-4 with TRBJ1-2; 9 bases agree with TRBD1. The CDR3 sequence is 18 residues long. V was clipped by 5 bases and J by 1 base; unmatched bases: 14. The CDR3 coding sequence is TGTGCCAGCAGTCGCGGACGGGACAGGGTCCTCAATAACTATGGCTACACCTTC. This translates into CASSRGRDRVLNNYGYTF.

This clonotype was detected a few times. The genes are TRBV10-1 and TRBJ2-2; D is possibly TRBD2 (5 bases). The CDR3 has 16 residues. Looked up from germline, CDR1 is WNHNN and CDR2 is SYGVQD (reference sequence). Trimming pared 3 bases from V and 2 bases from J, leaving 13 bases between. CDR3 DNA: TGCGCCAGCAGTGATGTCGGGGTAGGAAACACCGGGGAGCTGTTTTTT. This gives the protein CASSDVGVGNTGELFF.

This clonotype appeared a few times. This chain joins TRBV28 and TRBJ2-7; D perhaps matches TRBD1 (5 bases). The CDR3 sequence is 11 residues long. With 5 bases removed from V and 4 bases from J, the gap between germline ends came to 6 bases. Per the germline V gene, CDR1 is MDHEN and CDR2 is SYDVKM. CDR3 in amino acids: CASSRGYEQYV. In nucleotides, the CDR3 is TGTGCCAGCAGTAGGGGATACGAGCAGTACGTC.

The chain has TRBV2 and TRBJ2-3; possible D gene TRBD1, 5 bases. CDR1 and CDR2 (germline): SNHLY, FYNNEI. CDR3 size: 12 residues. Trimming stripped 7 bases from V and 6 bases from J, with 11 bases between. Here the CDR3 DNA reads TGTGCCAGCAAAGATTCAGGGGATACGCAGTATTTT. Translated, it gives CASKDSGDTQYF.

This clonotype has just a few counts. Here the CDR3 reads CASSPSLVGYGYTF. CDR3 nucleotide sequence: TGTGCCAGCTCACCCTCTTTAGTTGGCTATGGCTACACCTTC. The rearrangement links TRBV18 to TRBJ1-2; D gene unclear. CDR1 is KGHSH, CDR2 LQKENI, per germline. Trimming pared 3 bases from V and 4 bases from J, leaving 12 bases between. The CDR3 extends over 14 amino acids.

This clonotype was seen more than once but under ten times. The J gene is TRBJ2-2, the V gene TRBV12-3 or TRBV12-4; D is uncertain. The CDR3 totals 15 residues. V shed 3 bases and J shed 0 bases, with 8 bases lying between them. CDR3 in amino acids: CASSLWRPNTGELFF. CDR3 DNA sequence: TGTGCCAGCAGTTTGTGGCGGCCGAACACCGGGGAGCTGTTTTTT.

This chain links TRBV5-4 with TRBJ2-3, with D possibly being TRBD1 (8 bases). CDR1 and CDR2 (germline): SGHNT, YYREEE (reference sequence). V was clipped by 3 bases and J by 4 bases, with 21 bases between them. The CDR3 runs 17 residues. CDR3 sequence (DNA): TGTGCCAGCAGCTCTCCACCCACAGGGGGGAGGGCAGATACGCAGTATTTT. This encodes CASSSPPTGGRADTQYF.

This clonotype was found many times. This chain links TRBV6-5 with TRBJ2-7; 7 bases are shared with TRBD1. The CDR3 loop spans 15 amino acids. V lost 2 bases and J lost 0; bases outside the gene matches: 4. Germline V gives CDR1 MNHEY, CDR2 SVGAGI. Here the CDR3 reads CASSYGQGVSYEQYF. The CDR3 DNA reads as TGTGCCAGCAGTTACGGGCAGGGGGTCTCCTACGAGCAGTACTTC.

V is TRBV6-6 and J is TRBJ2-7; perhaps TRBD1 as D (5 bases). This CDR3 has 12 amino acids. Between the trimmed V and J ends, which lost 6 bases and 6 bases, there was a span of 12 bases. The germline V gene encodes CDR1 MNHNY and CDR2 SVGAGI (reference sequence). CDR3 DNA sequence: TGTGCCAGCAGACAGCCCCAGGGCGAGCAGTACGTC. Translated, it gives CASRQPQGEQYV.

This clonotype occurred many times. This sequence joins TRBV7-2 and TRBJ1-5; D gene uncertain. V was cut by 4 bases and J by 9 bases, with 16 bases left in between. Germline CDR1 is SGHTA and CDR2 is FQGNSA. CDR3 length equals 14 residues. In DNA, the CDR3 is TGTGCCAGCAGCTCCCCAAACAGCTTACTGCCCCAGCATTTT. This codes for CASSSPNSLLPQHF.

Many counts were recorded for this clonotype. The chain joins TRBV20-1 to TRBJ2-7, with D hard to call. CDR1 is DFQATT and CDR2 is SNEGSKA in the germline V gene (reference sequence). The V end lost 6 bases, the J end lost 3 bases, and 15 bases lay between the germline ends. The CDR3 is 13 residues long. CDR3 nucleotides: TGCAGTGCACAAAAGGCTACTGGCTACGAGCAGTACTTC. It encodes CSAQKATGYEQYF.

The chain's CDR3 is CASRRTGDRETQYF. The CDR3 DNA reads TGCGCCAGCAGGCGGACAGGGGACAGAGAGACCCAGTACTTC. V and J are TRBV4-1 and TRBJ2-5; 9 bases map to TRBD1. This CDR3 is built from 14 residues. Germline values: CDR1 MGHRA, CDR2 YSYEKL. With 6 bases clipped from V and 4 bases from J, the junction kept 6 bases outside the gene matches.

The chain carries TRBV11-2 and TRBJ1-1, with D perhaps TRBD1 (6 bases). This CDR3 is 13 amino acids long. CDR1 and CDR2 (germline): SGHAT, FQNNGV. Between the trimmed V and J ends, which lost 5 bases and 1 base, there was a span of 8 bases. DNA of the CDR3: TGTGCCAGCAGCATGACAGGGAACACTGAAGCTTTCTTT. Amino acids: CASSMTGNTEAFF.